The present entry profiles one T cell receptor (beta chain) with its context. The antigen remains undetermined. This same CDR3 is encoded by further DNA sequences in the sample. The data were obtained in a study of cytomegalovirus exposure and HLA in healthy donors. Study-wide results and caveats: Later on, a genetic analysis was performed. It linked a missense variant in DCLRE1C with V- and J-gene trimming of TCR beta. An analysis done earlier found most TCR beta V segments productive about 90% or about 30% of the time.

13 Jbeta primers and 60 Vbeta primers were used for the PCR. Produced via immunoSEQ multiplex PCR; TCRdb's table is partial and in-frame only. The repertoire holds 120,000 or so clones, with 81% as singletons. The source material was PBMCs. This TCR was recovered from a man between 40 and 49 years old in good health and CMV-seronegative.

The CDR3 sequence is CASSLGGSSGNTIYF. CDR3 coding DNA: TGTGCCAGCAGTCTCGGCGGGAGCTCTGGAAACACCATATATTTT. The J gene is TRBJ1-3, the V gene TRBV27, with D unresolved. The germline V gene has CDR1 MNHEY and CDR2 SMNVEV (reference sequence). Trimming took off 5 bases at V and 0 bases at J, with 11 bases between the two ends. This CDR3 has 15 amino acids.